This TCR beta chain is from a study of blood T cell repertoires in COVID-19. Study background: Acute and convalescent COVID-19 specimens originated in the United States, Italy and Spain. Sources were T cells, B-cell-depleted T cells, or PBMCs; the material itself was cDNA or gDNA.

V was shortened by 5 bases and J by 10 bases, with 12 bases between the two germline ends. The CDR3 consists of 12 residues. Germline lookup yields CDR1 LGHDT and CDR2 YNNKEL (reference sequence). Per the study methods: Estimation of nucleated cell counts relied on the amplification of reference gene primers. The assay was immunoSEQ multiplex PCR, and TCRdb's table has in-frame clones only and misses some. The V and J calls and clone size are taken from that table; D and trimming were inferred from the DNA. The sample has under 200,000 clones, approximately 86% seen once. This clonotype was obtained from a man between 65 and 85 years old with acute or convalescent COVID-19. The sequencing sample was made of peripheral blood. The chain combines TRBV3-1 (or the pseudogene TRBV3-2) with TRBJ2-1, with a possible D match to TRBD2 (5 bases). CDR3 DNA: TGTGCCAGCAGCGAGGGTTTCGTCGAGCAGTTCTTC. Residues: CASSEGFVEQFF.